These 8 T cell receptor beta chains were all obtained from the same sample, sequenced in a study of Graves' ophthalmopathy and Graves' hyperthyroidism. Beta-chain TCR CDR3 regions were amplified from RNA transcripts. Second-round multiplex PCR followed a first-round RT-PCR using HTBI primers. TCRdb itself ran the multiplex PCR reads through MiXCR, one entry per CDR3 protein. Of 360,000 or so distinct CDR3 sequences in the sample, approximately 20% were seen once. Sequenced sample: peripheral blood. These receptors originate from a woman under 30 with Graves' ophthalmopathy.

This clonotype was observed a handful of times. The chain carries TRBV6-1 and TRBJ2-7; D gene uncertain. The CDR3 extends over 15 amino acids. Trimming removed 7 bases from V and 5 bases from J, with 21 bases in between. In germline, CDR1 is MNHNS, CDR2 SASEGT. This CDR3 is CASNPSRAWVHEQYF. The DNA of the CDR3 is TGTGCCAGCAACCCGAGCCGGGCCTGGGTCCACGAGCAGTACTTC.

This clonotype was seen many times. The V call is TRBV6-8, the J call TRBJ2-5; a possible D gene is TRBD2 (6 bases). CDR1 MNHGY and CDR2 SAAAGT come from the germline V gene. V was trimmed by 0 bases and J by 2 bases, leaving 10 bases between them. The CDR3 sequence is 15 residues long. Here the CDR3 reads CASSYSAGKQETQYF. Written as DNA, the CDR3 is TGTGCCAGCAGTTACTCGGCGGGAAAACAAGAGACCCAGTACTTC.

The chain employs TRBV12-3 or TRBV12-4 and TRBJ1-2; D ambiguous. The length of the CDR3 is 12 residues. Trimming pared 7 bases from V and 8 bases from J, leaving 14 bases between. Here the CDR3 reads CASIQILGGYTF. CDR3 in DNA: TGTGCCAGCATACAGATTTTGGGGGGCTACACCTTC.

This clonotype occurred a few times. The V call is TRBV20-1, the J call TRBJ2-5, with TRBD2 matching 8 bases. Trimming removed 3 bases from V and 4 bases from J; junction bases left unmatched: 13. The CDR3 extends over 16 amino acids. In germline, CDR1 is DFQATT, CDR2 SNEGSKA (reference sequence). For the CDR3, the DNA is TGCAGTGCTAGCTTAACATTCGGGGGGGCACGAGAGACCCAGTACTTC. It codes for CSASLTFGGARETQYF.

The chain has TRBV7-6 and TRBJ1-1; D may be TRBD1 (5 bases). This CDR3 has 14 residues. Germline-derived CDR1 and CDR2 are SGHVS and FNYEAQ. V was pared by 5 bases and J by 0 bases, with 10 bases between. CDR3 protein: CASSPRDVNTEAFF. CDR3 bases: TGTGCCAGCAGCCCCCGGGACGTGAACACTGAAGCTTTCTTT.

In this sample, this clonotype turned up many times. The chain couples TRBV6-2 or TRBV6-3 to TRBJ1-1; 7 positions match TRBD1. From germline, CDR1 is MNHEY and CDR2 SVGEGT. The CDR3 has 15 residues. Trimming at V came to 7 bases and at J to 1 base, leaving 9 bases not matched to a gene. The CDR3 loop reads CASTVDRERNTEAFF. CDR3 sequence (DNA): TGTGCCAGCACCGTAGACAGGGAAAGGAACACTGAAGCTTTCTTT.

Many counts were recorded for this clonotype. The chain links TRBV4-1 to TRBJ2-2; unclear D gene. Germline CDR1 is MGHRA and CDR2 is YSYEKL. Trimming stripped 0 bases from V and 3 bases from J, with 8 bases between. The CDR3 length is 15 residues. The CDR3 here is CASSQDMWDTGELFF. In DNA, the CDR3 is TGCGCCAGCAGCCAAGATATGTGGGACACCGGGGAGCTGTTTTTT.

The chain recombines TRBV6-2 or TRBV6-3 with TRBJ2-5, with D maybe TRBD1 (5 bases). The germline gives CDR1 MNHEY, CDR2 SVGEGT. With 6 bases removed from V and 0 bases from J, the gap between germline ends came to 14 bases. The CDR3 has 15 residues. CDR3 residues: CASSSIRVDQETQYF. Here the CDR3 DNA reads TGTGCCAGCAGCTCCATCAGGGTCGACCAAGAGACCCAGTACTTC.